This T cell receptor (beta chain) was sequenced during a study of T cell responses to AZD1222 COVID-19 vaccine. This table comes from immunoSEQ multiplex PCR, and its TCRdb copy is limited to in-frame clones, with some not included. Found here are 90,000 to 150,000 clones, about 89% of them singletons; the top ten hold more than 4.5%. This specimen consisted of peripheral blood, obtained on day 0 of AZD1222 vaccination. The clonotype comes from an adult in good health.

The CDR3 nucleotides are TGTGCCAGCAGTCAGGGAGGCCAGCCCCAGCATTTT. It translates to CASSQGGQPQHF. The V gene is TRBV12-3 or TRBV12-4, the J gene TRBJ1-5; a possible D gene is TRBD1 (5 bases). Trimming stripped 5 bases from V and 7 bases from J, with 9 bases between. CDR3 size: 12 residues.